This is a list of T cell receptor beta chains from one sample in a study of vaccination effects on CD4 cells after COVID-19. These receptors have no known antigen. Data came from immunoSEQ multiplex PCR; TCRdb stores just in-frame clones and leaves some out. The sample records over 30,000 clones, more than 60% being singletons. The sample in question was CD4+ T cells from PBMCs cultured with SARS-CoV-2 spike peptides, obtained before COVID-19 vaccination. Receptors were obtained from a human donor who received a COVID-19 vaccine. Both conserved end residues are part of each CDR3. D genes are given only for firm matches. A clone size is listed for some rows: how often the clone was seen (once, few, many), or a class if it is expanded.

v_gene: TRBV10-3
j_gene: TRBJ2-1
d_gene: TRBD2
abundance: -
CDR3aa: CAISEVPGLAGANEQFF
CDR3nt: TGTGCCATCAGTGAGGTTCCGGGACTAGCGGGAGCCAATGAGCAGTTCTTC

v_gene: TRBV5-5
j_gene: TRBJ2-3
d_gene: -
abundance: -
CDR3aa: CASSVREDTQYF
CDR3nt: TGTGCCAGCAGCGTCAGGGAAGATACGCAGTATTTT

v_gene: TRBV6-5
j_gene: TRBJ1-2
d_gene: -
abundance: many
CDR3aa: CASSYVVGQGYTF
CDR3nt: TGTGCCAGCAGTTACGTAGTAGGGCAAGGCTACACCTTC

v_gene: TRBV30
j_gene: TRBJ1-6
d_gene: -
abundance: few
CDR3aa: CAWSVRLGLHF
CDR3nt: TGTGCCTGGAGTGTACGCCTGGGCCTCCACTTT

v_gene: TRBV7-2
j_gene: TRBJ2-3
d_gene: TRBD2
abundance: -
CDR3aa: CASSLGVAGGITDTQYF
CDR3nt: TGTGCCAGCAGCCTCGGAGTAGCGGGGGGCATCACAGATACGCAGTATTTT

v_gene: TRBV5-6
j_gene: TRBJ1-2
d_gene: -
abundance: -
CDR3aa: CASSSTGKGYGYTF
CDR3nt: TGTGCCAGCAGCTCTACAGGGAAAGGATATGGCTACACCTTC

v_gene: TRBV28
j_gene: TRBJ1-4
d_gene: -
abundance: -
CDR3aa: CASSLGLVRATNEKLFF
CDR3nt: TGTGCCAGCAGTTTAGGTCTGGTGAGAGCAACTAATGAAAAACTGTTTTTT

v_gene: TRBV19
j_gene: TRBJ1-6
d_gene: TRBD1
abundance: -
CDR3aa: CASSPQGTNSPLHF
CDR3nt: TGTGCCAGTAGTCCACAGGGGACTAATTCACCCCTCCACTTT

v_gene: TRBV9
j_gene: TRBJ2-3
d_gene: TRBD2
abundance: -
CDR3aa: CASSARLAGTDTQYF
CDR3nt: TGTGCCAGCAGCGCGAGACTAGCGGGCACAGATACGCAGTATTTT

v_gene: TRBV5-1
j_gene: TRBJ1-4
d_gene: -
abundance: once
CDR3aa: CASSLSTGMGATNEKLFF
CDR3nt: TGCGCCAGCAGCTTAAGTACAGGGATGGGGGCAACTAATGAAAAACTGTTTTTT

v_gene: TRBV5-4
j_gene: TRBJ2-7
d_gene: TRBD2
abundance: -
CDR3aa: CASSRLAALSYEQYF
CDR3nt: TGTGCCAGCAGTCGACTAGCGGCCCTCTCCTACGAGCAGTACTTC

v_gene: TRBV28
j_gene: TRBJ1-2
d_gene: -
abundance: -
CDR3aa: CAINGVNYGYTF
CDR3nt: TGTGCCATAAACGGGGTAAACTATGGCTACACCTTC

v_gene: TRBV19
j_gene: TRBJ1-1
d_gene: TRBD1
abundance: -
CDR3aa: CASSITGTGRRTEAFF
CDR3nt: TGTGCCAGTAGTATAACCGGGACAGGGCGGCGGACTGAAGCTTTCTTT

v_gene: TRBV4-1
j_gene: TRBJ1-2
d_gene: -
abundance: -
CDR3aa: CASSPVEQGNYGYTF
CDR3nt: TGCGCCAGCAGCCCGGTAGAACAGGGCAACTATGGCTACACCTTC

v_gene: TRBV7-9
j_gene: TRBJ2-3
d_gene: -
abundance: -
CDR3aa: CASSLGTGDTQYF
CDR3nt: TGTGCCAGCAGCTTAGGGACCGGCGATACGCAGTATTTT

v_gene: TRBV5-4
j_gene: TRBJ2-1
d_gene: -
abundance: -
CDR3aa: CASSWTLTGFGGEQFF
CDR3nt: TGTGCCAGCAGCTGGACTTTAACAGGGTTCGGCGGTGAGCAGTTCTTC

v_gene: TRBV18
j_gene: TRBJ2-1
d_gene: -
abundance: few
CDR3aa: CASSPLRNNEQFF
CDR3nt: TGTGCCAGCTCACCACTCAGAAACAATGAGCAGTTCTTC

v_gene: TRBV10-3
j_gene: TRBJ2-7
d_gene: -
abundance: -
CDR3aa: CAISESSYEQYF
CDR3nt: TGTGCCATCAGTGAGAGTTCTTACGAGCAGTACTTC

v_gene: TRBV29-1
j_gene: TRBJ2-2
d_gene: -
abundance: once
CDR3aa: CSVFNTGELFF
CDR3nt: TGCAGCGTTTTTAACACCGGGGAGCTGTTTTTT

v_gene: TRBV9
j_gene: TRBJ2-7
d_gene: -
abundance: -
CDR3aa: CASSVSLARCLYEQYF
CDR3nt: TGTGCCAGCAGCGTATCTCTAGCGAGGTGCTTGTACGAGCAGTACTTC

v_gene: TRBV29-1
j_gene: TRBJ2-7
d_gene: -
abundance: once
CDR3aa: CSVRSTGMRYEQYF
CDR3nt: TGCAGCGTTCGCTCTACAGGGATGAGGTACGAGCAGTACTTC

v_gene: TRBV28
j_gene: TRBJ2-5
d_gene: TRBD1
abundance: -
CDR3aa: CASSITGTAKETQYF
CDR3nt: TGTGCCAGCAGTATCACCGGGACAGCTAAAGAGACCCAGTACTTC

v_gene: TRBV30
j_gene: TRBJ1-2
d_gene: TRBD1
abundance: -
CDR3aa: CAWSVQGDYGYTF
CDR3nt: TGTGCCTGGAGTGTACAGGGGGACTATGGCTACACCTTC

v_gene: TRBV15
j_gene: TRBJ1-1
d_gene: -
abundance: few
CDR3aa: CATSRDQWQGGMNTEAFF
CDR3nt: TGTGCCACCAGCAGAGATCAGTGGCAGGGTGGAATGAACACTGAAGCTTTCTTT

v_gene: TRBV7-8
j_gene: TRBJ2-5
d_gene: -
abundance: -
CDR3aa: CASSLSTVEGETQYF
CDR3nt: TGTGCCAGCAGCTTAAGTACGGTCGAGGGAGAGACCCAGTACTTC

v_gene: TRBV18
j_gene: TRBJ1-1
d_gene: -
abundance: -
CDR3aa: CASSPPMVTEAFF
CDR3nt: TGTGCCAGCTCACCACCCATGGTCACTGAAGCTTTCTTT

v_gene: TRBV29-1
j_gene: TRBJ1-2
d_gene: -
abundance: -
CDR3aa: CSVDRDYGYTF
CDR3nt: TGCAGCGTTGACAGGGACTATGGCTACACCTTC

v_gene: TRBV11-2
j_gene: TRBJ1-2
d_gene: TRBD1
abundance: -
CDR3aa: CASSLIYRSGQGNYGYTF
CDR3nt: TGTGCCAGCAGCTTAATTTATCGTTCGGGACAGGGTAACTATGGCTACACCTTC

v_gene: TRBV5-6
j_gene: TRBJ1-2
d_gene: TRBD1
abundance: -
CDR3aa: CASSLVRSGTEF
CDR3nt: TGTGCCAGCAGCTTGGTACGCTCCGGGACAGAATTC

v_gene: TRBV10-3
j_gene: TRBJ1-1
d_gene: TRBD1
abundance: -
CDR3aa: CAISPTGGEAFF
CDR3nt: TGTGCCATCAGCCCGACAGGGGGTGAAGCTTTCTTT

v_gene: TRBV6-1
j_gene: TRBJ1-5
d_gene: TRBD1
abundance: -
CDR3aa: CASSVGQGGGNQPQHF
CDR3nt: TGTGCCAGCAGTGTGGGACAGGGTGGTGGGAATCAGCCCCAGCATTTT

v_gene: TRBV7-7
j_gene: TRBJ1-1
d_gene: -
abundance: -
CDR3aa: CASSFGEGTEAFF
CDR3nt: TGTGCTAGCAGCTTCGGGGAAGGGACTGAAGCTTTCTTT

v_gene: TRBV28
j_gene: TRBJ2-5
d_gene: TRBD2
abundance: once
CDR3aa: CASSRSSGRVTQYF
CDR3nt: TGTGCCAGCAGTAGATCTAGCGGGAGGGTGACCCAGTACTTC

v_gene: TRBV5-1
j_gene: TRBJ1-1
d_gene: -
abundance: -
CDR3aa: CASSLESGKNTEAFF
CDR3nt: TGCGCCAGCAGCTTGGAATCAGGCAAAAACACTGAAGCTTTCTTT

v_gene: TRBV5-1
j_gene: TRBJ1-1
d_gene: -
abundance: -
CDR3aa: CASSLQDRGTEAFF
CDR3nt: TGCGCCAGCAGCTTACAGGATAGGGGCACTGAAGCTTTCTTT

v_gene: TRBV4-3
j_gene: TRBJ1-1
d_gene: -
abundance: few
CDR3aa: CASSQVIGFGTEAFF
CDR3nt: TGCGCCAGCAGCCAAGTAATAGGGTTCGGCACTGAAGCTTTCTTT

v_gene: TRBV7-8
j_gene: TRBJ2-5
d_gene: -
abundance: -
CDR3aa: CASSLVGTRETQYF
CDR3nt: TGTGCCAGCAGCTTAGTCGGGACTCGGGAGACCCAGTACTTC

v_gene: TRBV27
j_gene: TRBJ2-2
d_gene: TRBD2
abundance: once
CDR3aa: CASRAAGGTGELFF
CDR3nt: TGTGCCAGCAGGGCAGCGGGAGGCACCGGGGAGCTGTTTTTT

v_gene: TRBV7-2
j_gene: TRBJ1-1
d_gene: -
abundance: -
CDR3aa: CASSLAGGRNTEAFF
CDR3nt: TGTGCCAGCAGCTTGGCGGGGGGAAGGAACACTGAAGCTTTCTTT

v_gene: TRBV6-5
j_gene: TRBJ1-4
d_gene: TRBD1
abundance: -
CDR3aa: CASGDRGTNEKLFF
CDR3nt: TGTGCCAGCGGGGACAGGGGGACAAATGAAAAACTGTTTTTT

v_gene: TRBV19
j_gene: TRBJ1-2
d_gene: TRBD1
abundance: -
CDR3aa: CASSPTGGNYGYTF
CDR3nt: TGTGCCAGTAGTCCGACAGGGGGGAACTATGGCTACACCTTC

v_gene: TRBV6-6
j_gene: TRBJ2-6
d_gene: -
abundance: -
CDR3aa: CASSLGPSGANVLTF
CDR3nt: TGTGCCAGCAGTCTCGGGCCCTCGGGGGCCAACGTCCTGACTTTC

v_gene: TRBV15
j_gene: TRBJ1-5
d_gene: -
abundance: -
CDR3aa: CATGGTRFLDQPQHF
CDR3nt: TGTGCCACCGGGGGGACGCGTTTTCTAGATCAGCCCCAGCATTTT

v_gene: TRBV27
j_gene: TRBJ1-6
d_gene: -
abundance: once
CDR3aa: CASSLGGRNSPLHF
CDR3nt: TGTGCCAGCAGTTTAGGCGGGCGTAATTCACCCCTCCACTTT

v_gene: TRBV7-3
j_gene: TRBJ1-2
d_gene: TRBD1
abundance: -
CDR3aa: CASSPGQGNYGYTF
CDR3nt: TGTGCCAGCAGCCCCGGACAGGGGAACTATGGCTACACCTTC